This T cell receptor (beta chain) was identified during a study of blood T cell repertoires in COVID-19. In the source study's methods: Reference gene primer amplification gave estimated nucleated cell counts. The assay was immunoSEQ multiplex PCR, and TCRdb's table has in-frame clones only and misses some. V, J and clone size were drawn from that table, and D and trimming were deduced from the DNA. The sample yields 250,000 to 300,000 clones, roughly 91% seen once. Germline CDR1 PRHDT, CDR2 FYEKMQ (reference sequence). V was trimmed by 5 bases and J by 5 bases, leaving 19 bases between them. The CDR3 has 15 amino acids. The study drew participants aged about 18 to 90 years from 24 US areas.

This TCR was sampled from a woman in her thirties or forties with acute COVID-19. Sequencing was carried out using PBMCs or T cells enriched from blood (not recorded which). The chain combines TRBV13 with TRBJ2-7, with a possible D match to TRBD2 (6 bases). As DNA, the CDR3 is TGTGCCAGCAGCCTGCGGGGACTGACGAGGCACGAGCAGTACTTC. Translated: CASSLRGLTRHEQYF.